Listed here are 31 T cell receptor beta chains from one sample, sequenced in a study of cytomegalovirus exposure and HLA in healthy donors. Primers included in the PCR were 60 Vbeta and 13 Jbeta primers. Only in-frame clones appear in the TCRdb table, and some are missing; sequencing was by immunoSEQ multiplex PCR. The sample carries 170,000 or so clones, about 78% recorded once. The sample was PBMCs. The receptors were sampled from a man between 40 and 49 years old in good health and CMV-seronegative.

The chain uses TRBV18 and TRBJ2-5; D is unresolved. This CDR3 is built from 13 residues. Trimming took 2 bases from V and 1 from J, leaving 5 bases between them. Germline V gives CDR1 KGHSH, CDR2 LQKENI. CDR3 sequence (DNA): TGTGCCAGCTCACCAATCAGCCAAGAGACCCAGTACTTC. Translated, it gives CASSPISQETQYF. Full variable domain (outside the CDR3, taken from reference TRBV18 and TRBJ2-5): NAGVMQNPRHLVRRRGQEARLRCSPMKGHSHVYWYRQLPEEGLKFMVYLQKENIIDESGMPKERFSAEFPKEGPSILRIQQVVRGDSAAYFCASSPISQETQYFGPGTRLLVL.

This clone came up a few times. The chain couples TRBV4-1 to TRBJ1-2; a possible D gene is TRBD1 (5 bases). The germline V gene encodes CDR1 MGHRA and CDR2 YSYEKL. The V end lost 1 base, the J end lost 8 bases, and 8 bases lay between the germline ends. The CDR3 spans 12 residues. This CDR3 is CASSQAGGGYTF. Written as DNA, the CDR3 is TGCGCCAGCAGCCAAGCGGGGGGAGGCTACACCTTC.

The rearrangement uses TRBV11-2 and TRBJ1-1, with a possible D match to TRBD1 (5 bases). This CDR3 has 12 residues. The germline gives CDR1 SGHAT, CDR2 FQNNGV. The V and J ends lost 7 bases and 11 bases respectively, with 17 bases between them. The CDR3 DNA reads as TGTGCCAGCACCGCTCGAGGGACTAGGGCTTTCTTT. Its translation: CASTARGTRAFF.

This clone was counted only a few times. The CDR3 region is CASSFERGYNEQFF. The CDR3 bases are TGTGCCAGCAGCTTTGAGCGGGGGTACAATGAGCAGTTCTTC. V gene TRBV7-9 combines with J gene TRBJ2-1, with 8 nucleotides matching TRBD2. The germline CDR1 and CDR2 sequences are SEHNR and FQNEAQ (reference sequence). The V and J ends lost 3 bases and 4 bases, in that order; junction bases with no gene match: 2. CDR3 length: 14 residues.

The rearrangement uses TRBV5-1 and TRBJ1-4, with a weak D call TRBD1 (5 bases). With 0 bases removed from V and 7 bases from J, the gap between germline ends came to 13 bases. The CDR3 is 15 residues long. Germline V gene data show CDR1 as SGHRS and CDR2 as YFSETQ. This CDR3 is CASSLEQGRGEKLFF. Here the CDR3 DNA reads TGCGCCAGCAGCTTGGAGCAGGGTCGAGGTGAAAAACTGTTTTTT.

This clone was picked up a small number of times. V and J are TRBV30 and TRBJ1-6; no firm D call. This CDR3 has 11 residues. The germline V gene has CDR1 GTSNPN and CDR2 SVGIG (reference sequence). V lost 1 base, J lost 10 bases, and 5 bases lay in between. The CDR3 sequence is CAWSGGSPLHF. The DNA of the CDR3 is TGTGCCTGGAGTGGCGGCTCACCCCTCCACTTT.

This chain links TRBV19 with TRBJ2-2; 9 bases are shared with TRBD1. After removal of 6 bases from V and 7 bases from J, the junction contained 9 bases not matched to a gene. Germline CDR1 and CDR2: LNHDA and SQIVND (reference sequence). The CDR3 consists of 15 residues. The CDR3 protein is CASRTGTGRIGELFF. In nucleotides, the CDR3 is TGTGCCAGTAGGACCGGGACAGGGCGTATCGGGGAGCTGTTTTTT.

This clone was counted only a few times. The chain carries TRBV7-9 and TRBJ1-3; D uncertain. The CDR3 is 15 residues long. The germline V and J ends were trimmed by 4 bases and 0 bases, with 10 bases remaining between them. CDR1 SEHNR and CDR2 FQNEAQ come from the germline V gene (reference sequence). CDR3 sequence reads: CASSSTPSSGNTIYF. The CDR3 coding sequence is TGTGCCAGCAGCTCGACACCAAGCTCTGGAAACACCATATATTTT.

V gene TRBV7-2 combines with J gene TRBJ2-7; TRBD2 matches at 11 bases. The CDR3 extends over 17 amino acids. Looked up from germline, CDR1 is SGHTA and CDR2 is FQGNSA. Germline trimming cut 3 bases from V and 2 bases from J; bases unmatched to any gene: 9. This CDR3 is CASSFDDTSGRPYEQYF. The DNA of the CDR3 is TGTGCCAGCAGCTTCGATGATACTAGCGGGAGACCCTACGAGCAGTACTTC.

This clone has just one count. V usage is TRBV7-2 and J usage is TRBJ1-4; no clear D gene. The CDR3 sequence is 13 residues long. Germline loops: CDR1 SGHTA, CDR2 FQGNSA. The V end lost 5 bases, the J end lost 7 bases, and 11 bases lay between the germline ends. The CDR3 DNA reads as TGTGCCAGCAGCCAGGCCTATAGTGAAAAACTGTTTTTT. Protein sequence: CASSQAYSEKLFF.

V usage is TRBV19 and J usage is TRBJ1-5; no reliable D call. CDR3 length: 17 amino acids. V was shortened by 3 bases and J by 0 bases, with 15 bases between the two germline ends. Per germline, CDR1 LNHDA and CDR2 SQIVND (reference sequence). CDR3 loop: CASSMPAALDSNQPQHF. The CDR3, as DNA: TGTGCCAGTAGTATGCCCGCGGCTTTGGATAGCAATCAGCCCCAGCATTTT.

The chain combines TRBV6-1 with TRBJ2-5, with 11 bases aligning to TRBD2. The tail of the sequence fits TRBJ2-7 better, so the J call may be wrong. The CDR3 consists of 16 residues. Looked up from germline, CDR1 is MNHNS and CDR2 is SASEGT. The CDR3 DNA is TGTGCCAGCAGTAAAGAACTAGCGGGAGTTACCTACGAGCAGTACTTC. It yields the protein CASSKELAGVTYEQYF.

The chain joins TRBV2 to TRBJ2-1, with 9 bases aligning to TRBD2. J gave up 14 bases and V 6 bases, and 5 bases lay outside the gene matches. Germline V lookup: CDR1 SNHLY, CDR2 FYNNEI. The CDR3 contains 11 residues. As DNA, the CDR3 is TGTGCCAGCAGAGGCGGGGGGGGTGAGTTCTTC. This gives the protein CASRGGGGEFF. The entire variable domain, with the rest obtained from reference TRBV2 and TRBJ2-1, is as follows: EPEVTQTPSHQVTQMGQEVILRCVPISNHLYFYWYRQILGQKVEFLVSFYNNEISEKSEIFDDQFSVERPDGSNFTLKIRSTKLEDSAMYFCASRGGGGEFFGPGTRLTVL.

The genes are TRBV5-5 and TRBJ2-6, with 10 bases matching TRBD1. CDR3 size: 18 residues. Germline-derived CDR1 and CDR2 are SGHKS and YYEKEE (reference sequence). The V and J ends lost 4 bases and 4 bases, in that order; junction bases with no gene match: 11. In DNA, the CDR3 is TGTGCCAGCAGCAATTCACCGGGACAGGGGTCCGGGGCCAACGTCCTGACTTTC. It specifies CASSNSPGQGSGANVLTF.

The chain is built from TRBV29-1 and TRBJ1-1; 12 positions match TRBD1. Germline V lookup: CDR1 SQVTM, CDR2 ANQGSEA. The V gene end was trimmed by 7 bases and the J gene end by 4 bases; junction bases not matched to a gene: 19. The CDR3 sequence is 18 residues long. This CDR3 is CSAESSAGTGGEGTEAFF. The CDR3 DNA reads TGCAGCGCAGAATCCAGCGCCGGGACAGGGGGCGAGGGCACTGAAGCTTTCTTT.

The chain links TRBV9 to TRBJ2-4; D perhaps matches TRBD1 (5 bases). This CDR3 has 14 residues. CDR1 and CDR2 from the germline V gene are SGDLS and YYNGEE. V gave up 1 base and J gave up 1 base, with 6 bases separating them. The CDR3 is CASSVTGAKNIQYF. DNA for the CDR3: TGTGCCAGCAGCGTAACAGGTGCCAAAAACATTCAGTACTTC.

V usage is TRBV6-6 and J usage is TRBJ2-1; the match to TRBD2 covers 9 bases. Germline V gene lookup returns CDR1 MNHNY and CDR2 SVGAGI (reference sequence). There are 16 residues in the CDR3. V gave up 0 bases and J gave up 9 bases; unmatched junction bases: 9. In nucleotides, the CDR3 is TGTGCCAGCAGTTACTCAGGCGGGGGGGTAGGGTTTGAGCAGTTCTTC. Its protein is CASSYSGGGVGFEQFF.

The rearrangement uses TRBV27 and TRBJ2-7; 10 nucleotides match TRBD2. This CDR3 contains 15 residues. Germline V gives CDR1 MNHEY, CDR2 SMNVEV (reference sequence). V trimming: 3 bases; J trimming: 7 bases; junction bases outside the gene matches: 9. As DNA, the CDR3 is TGTGCCAGCAGTTTCACTAGCGGGGCCTACGTGGAGCAGTACTTC. Translation: CASSFTSGAYVEQYF.

This chain joins TRBV20-1 and TRBJ2-3; D remains ambiguous. This CDR3 has 11 amino acids. Per germline, CDR1 DFQATT and CDR2 SNEGSKA (reference sequence). The CDR3 region is CSTLRADTQYF. As DNA, the CDR3 is TGCAGCACACTCAGAGCGGATACGCAGTATTTT.

This rearrangement joins TRBV27 to TRBJ2-7, with no clear D. Deletions cut 6 bases from V and 0 bases from J, with 9 bases between. CDR1 MNHEY and CDR2 SMNVEV come from the germline V gene (reference sequence). This CDR3 comprises 13 residues. The CDR3 bases are TGTGCCAGCAGACCCGGGTTCTCCTACGAGCAGTACTTC. Amino acid sequence: CASRPGFSYEQYF.

V gene TRBV30 combines with J gene TRBJ2-1; D might be TRBD1 (5 bases). Trimming took 5 bases from V and 10 from J, leaving 12 bases between them. The CDR3 runs to 11 residues. The germline gives CDR1 GTSNPN, CDR2 SVGIG (reference sequence). CDR3 protein: CAWGARVEQFF. CDR3 sequence (DNA): TGTGCCTGGGGGGCCCGGGTCGAGCAGTTCTTC. The full variable domain, rest sourced from reference TRBV30 and TRBJ2-1, is SQTIHQWPATLVQPVGSPLSLECTVEGTSNPNLYWYRQAAGRGLQLLFYSVGIGQISSEVPQNLSASRPQDRQFILSSKKLLLSDSGFYLCAWGARVEQFFGPGTRLTVL.

The V and J genes are TRBV4-3 and TRBJ2-1; 7 bases align to TRBD2. The CDR3 contains 15 residues. Germline values: CDR1 LGHNA, CDR2 YSLEER. Trimming removed 7 bases from V and 8 bases from J; junction bases left unmatched: 14. Here the CDR3 reads CASTLKVGGPDEQFF. As DNA, the CDR3 is TGCGCCAGCACCCTAAAGGTGGGAGGGCCGGATGAGCAGTTCTTC.

J is TRBJ2-7 and V is TRBV5-6; 8 bases are shared with TRBD2. The CDR3 sequence is 14 residues long. The germline CDR1 and CDR2 sequences are SGHDT and YYEEEE. V was pared by 2 bases and J by 4 bases, with 5 bases of the junction left unmatched. The CDR3 is CASSFELAVYEQYF. In nucleotides, the CDR3 is TGTGCCAGCAGCTTCGAACTAGCGGTTTACGAGCAGTACTTC.

V gene TRBV11-2 combines with J gene TRBJ2-2; D possibly corresponds to TRBD2 (5 bases). The V gene lost 0 bases and the J gene lost 5 bases, with 7 bases spanning the gap. CDR1 and CDR2 from the germline V gene are SGHAT and FQNNGV. The CDR3 is 14 amino acids. The CDR3 bases are TGTGCCAGCAGCTTAGATCGCGGGACCGGGGAGCTGTTTTTT. Translating gives CASSLDRGTGELFF.

The rearrangement links TRBV5-1 to TRBJ2-3, with 8 bases that match TRBD1. Losses at the gene ends were 4 bases for V and 1 base for J; bases not matched to a gene: 5. The CDR3 contains 15 residues. Germline V lookup: CDR1 SGHRS, CDR2 YFSETQ. The CDR3 loop reads CASSGGQGGTDTQYF. CDR3 in DNA: TGCGCCAGCAGCGGAGGACAGGGCGGCACAGATACGCAGTATTTT.

The chain combines TRBV30 with TRBJ1-1, with TRBD1 matching over 7 bases. Germline values: CDR1 GTSNPN, CDR2 SVGIG (reference sequence). Trimming cost V 5 bases and J 6 bases; bases outside gene matches: 15. The length of the CDR3 is 15 residues. CDR3 DNA: TGTGCCTGGGGACTCCCAGCGAGGGGGCACCCTGAAGCTTTCTTT. Encoded protein: CAWGLPARGHPEAFF.

V is TRBV6-1 and J is TRBJ2-5, with 9 bases lining up with TRBD2. The CDR3 is 13 residues long. The V gene's germline CDR1 is MNHNS and CDR2 SASEGT. J gave up 5 bases and V 6 bases, and 4 bases lay outside the gene matches. The CDR3 DNA sequence: TGTGCCAGCAGAGCCGCGGGGGGGGAGACCCAGTACTTC. Translated: CASRAAGGETQYF.

This chain uses TRBV20-1 with TRBJ2-7; D remains ambiguous. CDR3 length: 11 residues. CDR1 and CDR2 (germline): DFQATT, SNEGSKA (reference sequence). With 5 bases removed from V and 1 base from J, the gap between germline ends came to 6 bases. CDR3 nucleotides: TGCAGTGCTTCTCTGTCCTACGAGCAGTACTTC. Translation gives CSASLSYEQYF.

The V gene is TRBV7-9, the J gene TRBJ2-7, with D perhaps matching TRBD2 (6 bases). V lost 0 bases and J 1 base, leaving 19 bases between the germline ends. The germline CDR1 and CDR2 sequences are SEHNR and FQNEAQ (reference sequence). This CDR3 is 18 amino acids long. The CDR3 DNA reads TGTGCCAGCAGCTTAGCGTCTGACACGTATCGGGGGTCCTACGAGCAGTACTTC. Translated: CASSLASDTYRGSYEQYF.

The chain carries TRBV7-2 and TRBJ1-6, with a weak D call TRBD1 (5 bases). CDR1 is SGHTA, CDR2 FQGNSA, per germline. CDR3 length: 12 residues. The V end was cut by 8 bases, the J end by 13 bases, with 15 bases between. CDR3 sequence (DNA): TGTGCCAGCCGAAACTCAGGGAGGCCCCTCCACTTT. Translating gives CASRNSGRPLHF.

The rearrangement uses TRBV11-2 and TRBJ2-3, with TRBD2 as a possible D gene (5 bases). Trimming pared 3 bases from V and 3 bases from J, leaving 13 bases between. Looked up from germline, CDR1 is SGHAT and CDR2 is FQNNGV. The CDR3 has 15 residues. CDR3 nucleotides: TGTGCCAGCAGCTTGGCTAGCCGGGATACAGATACGCAGTATTTT. Its translation is CASSLASRDTDTQYF. The whole variable domain, remainder taken from reference TRBV11-2 and TRBJ2-3, is EAGVAQSPRYKIIEKRQSVAFWCNPISGHATLYWYQQILGQGPKLLIQFQNNGVVDDSQLPKDRFSAERLKGVDSTLKIQPAKLEDSAVYLCASSLASRDTDTQYFGPGTRLTVL.